The 11 T cell receptor beta chains listed next were all sequenced from one sample in a study of T cell changes during pregnancy in multiple sclerosis. Some clones are missing from TCRdb's copy, which holds only in-frame ones; the method was immunoSEQ multiplex PCR. The table shows tens of thousands of clones, with approximately 96% occurring only once. This sample comprised CD8+ T cells from peripheral blood mononuclear cells, obtained after pregnancy. The receptors here all came from a female donor with multiple sclerosis, enrolled in a pregnancy study.

V is TRBV2 and J is TRBJ2-3; D is undetermined. Germline V CDR1 and CDR2: SNHLY, FYNNEI. The V and J ends lost 5 bases and 0 bases respectively, with 12 bases between them. This CDR3 contains 15 residues. The CDR3 sequence is CASSTGGISTDTQYF. CDR3 bases: TGTGCCAGCAGTACTGGCGGCATTAGCACAGATACGCAGTATTTT.

Regarding this clone: At one boundary the junction diverges from the germline segment, which might be a read error. The chain combines TRBV5-4 with TRBJ2-7; 8 nucleotides align to TRBD1. The CDR3 is 15 amino acids. Germline values: CDR1 SGHNT, CDR2 YYREEE (reference sequence). In DNA form, the CDR3 reads TGTGCCAGCGGCTTGGGTCCGGGACAGGTCTACGAGCAGTACTTC. Translated, it gives CASGLGPGQVYEQYF.

This chain uses TRBV11-2 with TRBJ2-1, with 7 positions matching TRBD2. The CDR3 runs to 15 residues. Germline CDR1 and CDR2: SGHAT and FQNNGV. Trimming took 0 bases from V and 2 from J; bases not matched to a gene: 1. DNA of the CDR3: TGTGCCAGCAGCTTAGAGGGAGGGACCTACAATGAGCAGTTCTTC. It codes for CASSLEGGTYNEQFF.

The V and J genes are TRBV19 and TRBJ2-1; 13 bases line up with TRBD2. This CDR3 is built from 18 residues. The J segment lost 0 bases and the V segment lost 7 bases, leaving 9 bases of the junction unmatched. The germline CDR1 and CDR2 sequences are LNHDA and SQIVND (reference sequence). The CDR3, as DNA: TGTGCCAGTACCCGATGGGGGACTAGCGGGAACTCCTACAATGAGCAGTTCTTC. Translating gives CASTRWGTSGNSYNEQFF.

The rearrangement joins TRBV27 to TRBJ2-1; a weak D match, TRBD2 (6 bases). Germline-derived CDR1 and CDR2 are MNHEY and SMNVEV (reference sequence). The V and J ends lost 1 base and 7 bases respectively, with 11 bases between them. The CDR3 has 14 amino acids. CDR3 in DNA: TGTGCCAGCAGTTTATATCCCCTAGCGAATGAGCAGTTCTTC. Translated: CASSLYPLANEQFF.

The chain employs TRBV29-1 and TRBJ2-1, with D tentatively TRBD2 (5 bases). CDR1 is SQVTM, CDR2 ANQGSEA, per germline. This CDR3 has 15 amino acids. Trimming cost V 3 bases and J 1 base, with 13 bases left between them. The CDR3, as DNA: TGCAGCGTTGATGGAAAGAGGGATTCCTACAATGAGCAGTTCTTC. This sequence encodes CSVDGKRDSYNEQFF.

This sequence joins TRBV5-4 and TRBJ2-5; no clear D gene. CDR1 and CDR2 from the germline V gene are SGHNT and YYREEE (reference sequence). This CDR3 contains 14 residues. Trimming pared 3 bases from V and 2 bases from J, leaving 11 bases between. The CDR3 loop reads CASSSGLEQETQYF. The CDR3 DNA is TGTGCCAGCAGCTCTGGGCTCGAGCAAGAGACCCAGTACTTC.

The chain combines TRBV5-1 with TRBJ2-1; D not resolved. Trimming left V 0 bases short and J 3 bases short, with 13 bases between. Germline V gene data show CDR1 as SGHRS and CDR2 as YFSETQ. CDR3 length: 16 amino acids. In DNA, the CDR3 is TGCGCCAGCAGCTTGGCCGTTGGAGTACTCTACAATGAGCAGTTCTTC. Encoded protein: CASSLAVGVLYNEQFF.

The V and J genes are TRBV5-3 and TRBJ1-5; weak D call: TRBD1 (5 bases). TRBV5-3 is designated an ORF whose function remains uncertain. There are 16 residues in the CDR3. Trimming removed 0 bases at V and 8 bases at J, with 18 bases between. CDR3 sequence: CARSLGRGGEGEPQHF. CDR3 coding DNA: TGTGCCAGAAGCTTGGGTCGTGGGGGGGAAGGGGAGCCCCAGCATTTT.

The gene calls are TRBV25-1 and TRBJ2-5; D possibly corresponds to TRBD2 (5 bases). CDR1 and CDR2 (germline): MGHDK, SYGVNS. V was clipped by 11 bases and J by 7 bases, with 17 bases between them. The CDR3 is made up of 12 amino acids. DNA of the CDR3: TGTGCCGCGGAGGACGGCCCAGCGACCCAGTACTTC. The encoded protein is CAAEDGPATQYF.

This chain joins TRBV7-2 and TRBJ2-2, with D perhaps TRBD2 (5 bases). Germline loops: CDR1 SGHTA, CDR2 FQGNSA. V was pared by 0 bases and J by 11 bases, with 7 bases between. The CDR3 length is 12 residues. CDR3 sequence: CASSLAGVELFF. Here the CDR3 DNA reads TGTGCCAGCAGCTTAGCGGGAGTAGAGCTGTTTTTT.